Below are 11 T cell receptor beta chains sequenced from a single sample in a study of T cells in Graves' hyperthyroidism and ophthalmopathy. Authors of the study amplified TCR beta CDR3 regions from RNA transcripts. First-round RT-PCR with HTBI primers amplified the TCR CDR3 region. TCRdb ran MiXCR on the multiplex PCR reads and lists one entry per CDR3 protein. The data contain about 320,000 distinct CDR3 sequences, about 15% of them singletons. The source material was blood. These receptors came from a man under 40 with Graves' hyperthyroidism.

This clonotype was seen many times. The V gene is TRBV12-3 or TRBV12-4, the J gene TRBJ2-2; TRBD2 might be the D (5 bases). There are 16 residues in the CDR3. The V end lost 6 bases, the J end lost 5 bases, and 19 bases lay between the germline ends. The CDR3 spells CASSSIRGLGTGELFF. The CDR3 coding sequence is TGTGCCAGCAGCTCCATCCGGGGATTAGGGACCGGGGAGCTGTTTTTT.

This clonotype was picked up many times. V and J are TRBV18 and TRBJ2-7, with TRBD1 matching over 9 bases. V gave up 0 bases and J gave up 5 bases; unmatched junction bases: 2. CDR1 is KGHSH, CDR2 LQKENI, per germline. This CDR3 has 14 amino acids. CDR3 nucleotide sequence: TGTGCCAGCTCACCACCGGGACAGGGTCACGAGCAGTACTTC. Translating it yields CASSPPGQGHEQYF.

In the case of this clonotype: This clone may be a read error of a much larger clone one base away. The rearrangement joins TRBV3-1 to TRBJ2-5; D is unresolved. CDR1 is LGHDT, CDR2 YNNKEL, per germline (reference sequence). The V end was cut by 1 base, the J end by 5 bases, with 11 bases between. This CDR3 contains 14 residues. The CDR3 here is CASSQGTGRETQYF. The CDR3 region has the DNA TGTGCCAGCAGCCAAGGTACTGGCCGGGAGACCCAGTACTTC.

Here the CDR3 reads CASSVGGQTNEKLFF. The CDR3, as DNA: TGTGCCAGCAGCGTGGGGGGACAGACAAATGAAAAACTGTTTTTT. The chain joins TRBV9 to TRBJ1-4; 7 nucleotides align to TRBD1. Trimming removed 2 bases from V and 5 bases from J; junction bases left unmatched: 6. Germline V lookup: CDR1 SGDLS, CDR2 YYNGEE. The CDR3 has 15 residues.

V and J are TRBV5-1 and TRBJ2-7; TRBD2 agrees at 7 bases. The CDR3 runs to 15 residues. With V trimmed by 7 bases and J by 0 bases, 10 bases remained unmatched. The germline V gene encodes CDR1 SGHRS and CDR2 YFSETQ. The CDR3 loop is CASHPSSGHSYEQYF. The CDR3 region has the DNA TGCGCCAGCCATCCTTCTAGCGGACACTCCTACGAGCAGTACTTC.

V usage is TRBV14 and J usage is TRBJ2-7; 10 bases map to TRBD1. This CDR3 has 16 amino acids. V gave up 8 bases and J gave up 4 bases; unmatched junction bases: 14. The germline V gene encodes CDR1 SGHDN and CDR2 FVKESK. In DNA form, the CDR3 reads TGTGCCAGCGACAACTACTCCGGGACAGGGGAGTACGAGCAGTACTTC. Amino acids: CASDNYSGTGEYEQYF.

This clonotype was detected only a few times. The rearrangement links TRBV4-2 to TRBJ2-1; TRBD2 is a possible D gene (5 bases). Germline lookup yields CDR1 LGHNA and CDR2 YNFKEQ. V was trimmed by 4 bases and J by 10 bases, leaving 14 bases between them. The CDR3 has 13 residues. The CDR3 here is CASSPDPQREQFF. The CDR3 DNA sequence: TGTGCCAGCAGCCCAGACCCTCAGCGGGAGCAGTTCTTC.

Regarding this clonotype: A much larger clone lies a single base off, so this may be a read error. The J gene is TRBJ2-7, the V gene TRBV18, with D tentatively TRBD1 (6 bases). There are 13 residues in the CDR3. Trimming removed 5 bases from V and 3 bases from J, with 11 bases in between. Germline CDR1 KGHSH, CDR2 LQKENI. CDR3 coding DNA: TGTGCCAGCTCAACTGCCAGGGGCTACGAGCAGTACTTC. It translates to CASSTARGYEQYF.

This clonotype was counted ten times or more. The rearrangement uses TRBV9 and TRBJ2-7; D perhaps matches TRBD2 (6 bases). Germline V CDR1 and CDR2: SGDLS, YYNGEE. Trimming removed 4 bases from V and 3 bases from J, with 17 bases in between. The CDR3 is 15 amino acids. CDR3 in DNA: TGTGCCAGCAGCCCTCCGGGCGGGACCAACTACGAGCAGTACTTC. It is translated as CASSPPGGTNYEQYF. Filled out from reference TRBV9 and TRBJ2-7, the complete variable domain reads DSGVTQTPKHLITATGQRVTLRCSPRSGDLSVYWYQQSLDQGLQFLIQYYNGEERAKGNILERFSAQQFPDLHSELNLSSLELGDSALYFCASSPPGGTNYEQYFGPGTRLTVT.

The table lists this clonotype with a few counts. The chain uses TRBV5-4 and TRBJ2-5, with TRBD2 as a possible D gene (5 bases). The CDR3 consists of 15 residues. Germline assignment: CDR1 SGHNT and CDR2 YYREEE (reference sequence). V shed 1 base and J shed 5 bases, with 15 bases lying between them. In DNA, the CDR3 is TGTGCCAGCAGCTTGAAAGCCGGGGATGCGGAGACCCAGTACTTC. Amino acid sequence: CASSLKAGDAETQYF.

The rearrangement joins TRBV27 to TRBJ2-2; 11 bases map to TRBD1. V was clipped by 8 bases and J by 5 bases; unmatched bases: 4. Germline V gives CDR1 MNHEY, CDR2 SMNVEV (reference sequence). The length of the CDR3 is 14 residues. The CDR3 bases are TGTGCCAGCGCCGGGACAGGGGGGACCGGGGAGCTGTTTTTT. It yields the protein CASAGTGGTGELFF.